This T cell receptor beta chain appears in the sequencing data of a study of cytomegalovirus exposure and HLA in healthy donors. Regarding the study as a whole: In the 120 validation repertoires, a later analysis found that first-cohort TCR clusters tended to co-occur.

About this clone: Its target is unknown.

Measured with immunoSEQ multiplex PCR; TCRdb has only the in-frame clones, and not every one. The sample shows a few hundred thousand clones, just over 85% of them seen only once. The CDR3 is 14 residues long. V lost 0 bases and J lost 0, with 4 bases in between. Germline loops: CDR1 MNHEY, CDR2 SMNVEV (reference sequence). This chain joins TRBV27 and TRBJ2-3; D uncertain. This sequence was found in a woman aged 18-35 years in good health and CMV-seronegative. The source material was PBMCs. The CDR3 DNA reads TGTGCCAGCAGTTTATCTCAGAGCACAGATACGCAGTATTTT. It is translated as CASSLSQSTDTQYF.